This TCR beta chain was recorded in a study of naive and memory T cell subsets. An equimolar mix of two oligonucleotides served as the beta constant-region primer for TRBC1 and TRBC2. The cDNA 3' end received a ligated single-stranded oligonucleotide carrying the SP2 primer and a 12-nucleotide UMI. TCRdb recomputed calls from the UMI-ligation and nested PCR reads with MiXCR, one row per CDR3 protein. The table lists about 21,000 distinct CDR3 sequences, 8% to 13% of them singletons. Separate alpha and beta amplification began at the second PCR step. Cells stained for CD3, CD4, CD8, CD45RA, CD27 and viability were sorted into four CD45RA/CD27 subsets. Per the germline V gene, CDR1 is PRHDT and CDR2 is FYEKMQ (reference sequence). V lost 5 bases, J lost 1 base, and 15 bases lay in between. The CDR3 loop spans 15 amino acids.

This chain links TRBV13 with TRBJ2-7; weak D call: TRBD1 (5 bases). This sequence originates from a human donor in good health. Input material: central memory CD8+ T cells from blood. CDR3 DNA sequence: TGTGCCAGCAGCGCGCCTCGGCAGGGATCCTACGAGCAGTACTTC. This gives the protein CASSAPRQGSYEQYF.